Following are 14 T cell receptor beta chains from one sample sequenced in a study of cytomegalovirus exposure and HLA in healthy donors. It was with 60 Vbeta and 13 Jbeta primers that the PCR ran. The data were produced by immunoSEQ multiplex PCR, yet TCRdb's version contains in-frame clones alone and is incomplete. The profile shows about 97,000 clones, around 75% of them singletons. Sequencing was done on a sample of PBMCs. The receptors stem from a man aged 50 to 60 in good health and CMV-seronegative.

The chain employs TRBV9 and TRBJ1-5; tentative D call: TRBD1 (5 bases). V lost 0 bases to trimming and J lost 5 bases, with 9 bases between them. Germline CDR1 and CDR2: SGDLS and YYNGEE. The CDR3 has 14 residues. The CDR3 DNA is TGTGCCAGCAGCGTAGGGGGGGAATATCAGCCCCAGCATTTT. Translating gives CASSVGGEYQPQHF. Combining the CDR3 with reference TRBV9 and TRBJ1-5 gives the whole variable domain DSGVTQTPKHLITATGQRVTLRCSPRSGDLSVYWYQQSLDQGLQFLIQYYNGEERAKGNILERFSAQQFPDLHSELNLSSLELGDSALYFCASSVGGEYQPQHFGDGTRLSIL.

The rearrangement joins TRBV25-1 to TRBJ1-1, with D possibly TRBD1 on 5 matching bases. CDR3 length equals 15 residues. Trimming removed 1 base from V and 2 bases from J, with 11 bases in between. Germline assignment: CDR1 MGHDK and CDR2 SYGVNS. The CDR3 here is CASSEFLTDNTEAFF. The CDR3 DNA follows: TGTGCCAGCAGTGAATTCTTGACAGATAACACTGAAGCTTTCTTT. Full variable domain (missing parts from reference TRBV25-1 and TRBJ1-1): EADIYQTPRYLVIGTGKKITLECSQTMGHDKMYWYQQDPGMELHLIHYSYGVNSTEKGDLSSESTVSRIRTEHFPLTLESARPSHTSQYLCASSEFLTDNTEAFFGQGTRLTVV.

This clone was counted only a few times. The genes are TRBV9 and TRBJ2-2; the match to TRBD2 covers 7 bases. The CDR3 covers 13 residues. The germline V gene has CDR1 SGDLS and CDR2 YYNGEE. V gave up 5 bases and J gave up 6 bases; unmatched junction bases: 4. The CDR3 protein is CASRREGSGELFF. CDR3 in DNA: TGTGCCAGCAGGAGGGAGGGGTCCGGGGAGCTGTTTTTT. The full variable domain, rest sourced from reference TRBV9 and TRBJ2-2, is DSGVTQTPKHLITATGQRVTLRCSPRSGDLSVYWYQQSLDQGLQFLIQYYNGEERAKGNILERFSAQQFPDLHSELNLSSLELGDSALYFCASRREGSGELFFGEGSRLTVL.

As for this clone: One junction end does not reproduce the germline sequence, and a read error may be involved. The chain links TRBV7-7 to TRBJ2-1, with D unclear. CDR3 size: 16 residues. Looked up from germline, CDR1 is SSHAT and CDR2 is FNYEAQ (reference sequence). The CDR3, as DNA: TGTGCTAGCAGCCCCCTACGAAGTGGCTCCTACAATGAGCAGTTCTTC. Protein sequence: CASSPLRSGSYNEQFF. The whole variable domain, filled in from reference TRBV7-7 and TRBJ2-1, reads GAGVSQSPRYKVTKRGQDVTLRCDPISSHATLYWYQQALGQGPEFLTYFNYEAQPDKSGLPSDRFSAERPEGSISTLTIQRTEQRDSAMYRCASSPLRSGSYNEQFFGPGTRLTVL.

This clone was counted a single time. This chain links TRBV18 with TRBJ1-4; 8 bases are a match to TRBD1. Germline V lookup: CDR1 KGHSH, CDR2 LQKENI. Trimming removed 6 bases from V and 7 bases from J; junction bases left unmatched: 16. This CDR3 is 17 amino acids long. The CDR3 nucleotides are TGTGCCAGCTCCCATGCCCCTATCGGGACAGGAGGTGAAAAACTGTTTTTT. Translated: CASSHAPIGTGGEKLFF. Variable domain in full (rest from reference TRBV18 and TRBJ1-4): NAGVMQNPRHLVRRRGQEARLRCSPMKGHSHVYWYRQLPEEGLKFMVYLQKENIIDESGMPKERFSAEFPKEGPSILRIQQVVRGDSAAYFCASSHAPIGTGGEKLFFGSGTQLSVL.

The chain has TRBV6-5 and TRBJ2-7, with D tentatively TRBD1 (5 bases). V lost 0 bases to trimming and J lost 0 bases, with 9 bases between them. Germline V lookup: CDR1 MNHEY, CDR2 SVGAGI. The CDR3 is made up of 15 amino acids. In DNA, the CDR3 is TGTGCCAGCAGTTACTCGATAAGGGGCTCCTACGAGCAGTACTTC. It codes for CASSYSIRGSYEQYF.

The rearrangement links TRBV5-1 to TRBJ2-7; maybe TRBD2 (5 bases). Germline CDR1 reads SGHRS; CDR2 reads YFSETQ. V gave up 0 bases and J gave up 0 bases, with 10 bases separating them. The CDR3 runs 15 residues. The CDR3 sequence: CASSLVLGGSYEQYF. The DNA of the CDR3 is TGCGCCAGCAGCTTGGTTCTCGGAGGCTCCTACGAGCAGTACTTC.

This chain connects TRBV28 to TRBJ2-3; the match to TRBD2 covers 7 bases. The junction had 26 bases not matched to a gene; V was cut back by 11 bases and J by 12 bases. This CDR3 is 16 amino acids long. Per germline, CDR1 MDHEN and CDR2 SYDVKM. The CDR3 sequence is CASNSQSGGGPVRQYF. The CDR3 nucleotides are TGTGCCTCCAATTCCCAAAGTGGGGGAGGGCCAGTACGACAGTATTTT.

Only a few counts were recorded for this clone. V gene TRBV15 combines with J gene TRBJ1-2, with D hard to call. There are 16 residues in the CDR3. Germline CDR1 reads LNHNV; CDR2 reads YYDKDF (reference sequence). V gave up 0 bases and J gave up 0 bases, with 11 bases separating them. In DNA form, the CDR3 reads TGTGCCACCAGCAGAGAGGAACAGATAGCTAACTATGGCTACACCTTC. It yields the protein CATSREEQIANYGYTF.

The rearrangement links TRBV18 to TRBJ2-7; 7 nucleotides match TRBD1. The CDR3 covers 18 residues. Per germline, CDR1 KGHSH and CDR2 LQKENI. Trimming at V came to 3 bases and at J to 1 base, leaving 15 bases not matched to a gene. The CDR3 sequence is CASSPDDLRQGYSYEQYF. The DNA of the CDR3 is TGTGCCAGCTCACCGGACGACCTCAGACAGGGCTATTCCTACGAGCAGTACTTC.

This chain connects TRBV15 to TRBJ1-5; unclear D gene. In germline, CDR1 is LNHNV, CDR2 YYDKDF (reference sequence). The CDR3 has 16 amino acids. Trimming took off 3 bases at V and 0 bases at J, with 12 bases between the two ends. CDR3 sequence: CATSRGGQYSNQPQHF. In nucleotides, the CDR3 is TGTGCCACCAGCAGGGGAGGGCAGTATAGCAATCAGCCCCAGCATTTT.

Only a few counts were recorded for this clone. This sequence joins TRBV5-5 and TRBJ1-1, with TRBD1 identical over 9 bases. This CDR3 comprises 13 residues. The germline gives CDR1 SGHKS, CDR2 YYEKEE (reference sequence). Germline trimming cut 5 bases from V and 4 bases from J; bases unmatched to any gene: 3. CDR3 protein: CASSTTGGTEAFF. The CDR3 DNA sequence: TGTGCCAGCAGTACGACAGGGGGCACTGAAGCTTTCTTT.

The CDR3 is CAWSGYLAGAETQYF. CDR3 coding DNA: TGTGCCTGGAGTGGGTACCTAGCGGGAGCAGAGACCCAGTACTTC. The rearrangement links TRBV30 to TRBJ2-5, with 10 positions matching TRBD2. This CDR3 comprises 15 residues. Germline CDR1 reads GTSNPN; CDR2 reads SVGIG (reference sequence). With V trimmed by 1 base and J by 4 bases, 6 bases remained unmatched. Together with reference TRBV30 and TRBJ2-5, the CDR3 gives the full variable domain: SQTIHQWPATLVQPVGSPLSLECTVEGTSNPNLYWYRQAAGRGLQLLFYSVGIGQISSEVPQNLSASRPQDRQFILSSKKLLLSDSGFYLCAWSGYLAGAETQYFGPGTRLLVL.

This clone was recorded only once. This rearrangement joins TRBV5-1 to TRBJ1-3; possibly TRBD1 for D (5 bases). V shed 4 bases and J shed 0 bases, with 14 bases lying between them. Germline V gene lookup returns CDR1 SGHRS and CDR2 YFSETQ. The CDR3 has 16 amino acids. CDR3 sequence reads: CASSLDSTLSGNTIYF. In nucleotides, the CDR3 is TGCGCCAGCAGCCTCGACAGTACTCTCTCTGGAAACACCATATATTTT.